The source of this TCR beta chain is a study of beta chain features in type 1 diabetes. Study information: Examination covered fewer than 110 million sorted cells spanning all samples.

Sequencing targeted expressed TCRB transcripts, as all isolated RNA had been reverse transcribed. Repertoires were generated with immunoSEQ multiplex PCR, while TCRdb's copy carries only in-frame clones and drops some. Among 500,000 to 700,000 clones listed, around 16% were seen once. In this sample, this clone turned up a few times. Germline CDR1 and CDR2: SGHTA and FQGNSA. The CDR3 runs to 19 residues. Trimming shortened V by 2 bases and J by 3 bases, and 23 bases separated the two germline ends. V is TRBV7-2 and J is TRBJ2-1; D is tentatively TRBD1 or TRBD2 (6 bases each). Sequencing was carried out using naive CD4+ T cells from blood. The sequence derives from a man younger than 35 in good health. Here the CDR3 DNA reads TGTGCCAGCAGCTTAAGGCGGGACAAAGGATCCCAGGGCTACAATGAGCAGTTCTTC. This codes for CASSLRRDKGSQGYNEQFF.